Below, one T cell receptor beta chain is given with its context. Sample-barcoded 5' priming and a J-beta primer mix drove a second PCR of roughly 7 to 11 cycles. Tags on each cDNA molecule came from a template-switch adaptor with 12 random nucleotides. All samples yielded 3 million or more CDR3-containing paired-end reads. TCRdb itself ran the 5' RACE reads through MiXCR, one entry per CDR3 protein. The sample yields around 2 million distinct CDR3 sequences, 39% seen once. This record comes from a study of blood T cells in healthy people across ages. Germline V lookup: CDR1 LGHNA, CDR2 YSLEER. V lost 4 bases, J lost 7 bases, and 7 bases lay in between. The CDR3 runs 12 residues. Ten milliliters of peripheral blood were drawn from each donor.

This rearrangement joins TRBV4-3 to TRBJ1-4; D gene unclear. The clonotype comes from a human donor in good health. Input material: blood. In nucleotides, the CDR3 is TGCGCCAGCAGCCGTATTGGTGAAAAACTGTTTTTT. This gives the protein CASSRIGEKLFF.